One and the same sample provided the 28 T cell receptor beta chains below, sequenced in a study of T cells in Graves' hyperthyroidism and ophthalmopathy. TCR beta CDR3 regions were amplified from RNA transcripts. HTBI primers were employed in a first-round RT-PCR of the TCR CDR3. TCRdb recomputed calls from the multiplex PCR reads with MiXCR, one row per CDR3 protein. The sample shows about 680,000 distinct CDR3 sequences, approximately 40% of them seen only once. What was sequenced was blood. Receptor source: a woman between 40 and 50 years old with Graves' hyperthyroidism.

This clonotype was detected ten times or more. The V call is TRBV20-1, the J call TRBJ1-1; D is perhaps TRBD1 (6 bases). CDR1 is DFQATT and CDR2 is SNEGSKA in the germline V gene (reference sequence). CDR3 length: 13 residues. V was shortened by 5 bases and J by 3 bases, with 13 bases between the two germline ends. CDR3 nucleotide sequence: TGCAGTGCTGAACAAGGGGGATACACTGAAGCTTTCTTT. Protein product: CSAEQGGYTEAFF.

This clonotype was detected a few times. The chain combines TRBV10-3 with TRBJ2-2; the match to TRBD2 covers 9 bases. The CDR3 spans 14 residues. Germline values: CDR1 ENHRY, CDR2 SYGVKD. V shed 6 bases, J shed 2 bases, and the junction held 1 base outside the gene matches. The CDR3 coding sequence is TGTGCCATCAGAGCGGGAGGTAACACCGGGGAGCTGTTTTTT. It specifies CAIRAGGNTGELFF.

Notes on this clonotype: One end of the junction does not line up with germline, which may come from a read error. The V gene is TRBV7-2, the J gene TRBJ2-7; no reliable D call. This CDR3 is built from 12 residues. Per germline, CDR1 SGHTA and CDR2 FQGNSA. CDR3 in amino acids: CASSWNSYEQYF. CDR3 bases: TGTGCCAGCAGCTGGAACTCCTACGAGCAATACTTC. Looking up the rest from reference TRBV7-2 and TRBJ2-7 gives the full variable domain: GAGVSQSPSNKVTEKGKDVELRCDPISGHTALYWYRQSLGQGLEFLIYFQGNSAPDKSGLPSDRFSAERTGGSVSTLTIQRTQQEDSAVYLCASSWNSYEQYFGPGTRLTVT.

As regards this clonotype: One junction end does not reproduce the germline sequence, and a read error may be involved. The rearrangement uses TRBV5-6 and TRBJ1-2, with 9 bases matching TRBD1. The CDR3 sequence is 15 residues long. The germline CDR1 and CDR2 sequences are SGHDT and YYEEEE. DNA for the CDR3: TGTGCCAACAGCGTGCAGGGACAGGGTACCTATGGCTACACCTTC. Encoded protein: CANSVQGQGTYGYTF.

This clonotype was found a few times. The V gene is TRBV6-5, the J gene TRBJ1-1; perhaps TRBD1 as D (5 bases). CDR1 and CDR2 (germline): MNHEY, SVGAGI. This CDR3 has 13 residues. Deletions cut 11 bases from V and 6 bases from J, with 19 bases between. The CDR3 nucleotides are TGTGCCGCGGGACGGCCTTACTTGGCTGAAGCTTTCTTT. This translates into CAAGRPYLAEAFF.

The V gene is TRBV10-3, the J gene TRBJ1-2; 7 bases line up with TRBD1. In germline, CDR1 is ENHRY, CDR2 SYGVKD. Trimming cost V 7 bases and J 2 bases; bases outside gene matches: 13. There are 16 residues in the CDR3. The CDR3 loop is CAINSPGGQSNYGYTF. The CDR3 DNA reads as TGTGCCATCAATAGTCCAGGGGGACAGTCCAACTATGGCTACACCTTC.

This clonotype was seen a few times. The chain joins TRBV6-6 to TRBJ1-1, with 7 bases matching TRBD1. With V trimmed by 6 bases and J by 0 bases, 7 bases remained unmatched. Germline-derived CDR1 and CDR2 are MNHNY and SVGAGI (reference sequence). The CDR3 totals 15 residues. The CDR3 protein is CASRDLQGLNTEAFF. The CDR3 DNA reads as TGTGCCAGCAGGGACCTACAGGGGTTGAACACTGAAGCTTTCTTT.

This clonotype was picked up many times. This chain connects TRBV2 to TRBJ1-4; D is unclear. This CDR3 has 14 amino acids. Germline CDR1 and CDR2: SNHLY and FYNNEI. V shed 7 bases and J shed 5 bases, with 14 bases lying between them. In nucleotides, the CDR3 is TGTGCCAGCATCGCCAGACACCCAAATGAAAAACTGTTTTTT. Protein: CASIARHPNEKLFF.

This clonotype was observed a handful of times. CDR3 region: CASSYRKAENEKLFF. In DNA, the CDR3 is TGCGCCAGCAGCTACCGGAAAGCCGAGAATGAAAAACTGTTTTTT. The chain recombines TRBV4-3 with TRBJ1-4; D is uncertain. The CDR3 length is 15 residues. V was trimmed by 5 bases and J by 5 bases, leaving 15 bases between them. CDR1 and CDR2 (germline): LGHNA, YSLEER.

The chain couples TRBV7-9 to TRBJ2-5, with 10 bases fitting TRBD1. CDR3 length: 16 residues. V gave up 5 bases and J gave up 3 bases; unmatched junction bases: 9. The germline V gene has CDR1 SEHNR and CDR2 FQNEAQ (reference sequence). CDR3 sequence (DNA): TGTGCCAGCAGCCCCGTCGCCGGGACAGGGGAAGAGACCCAGTACTTC. Encoded protein: CASSPVAGTGEETQYF.

Only a few counts were recorded for this clonotype. The chain joins TRBV12-3 or TRBV12-4 to TRBJ1-1; D possibly corresponds to TRBD1 (5 bases). CDR3 length: 16 amino acids. With 5 bases removed from V and 2 bases from J, the gap between germline ends came to 18 bases. CDR3: CASSAAWAGGNTEAFF. The CDR3 DNA sequence: TGTGCCAGCAGTGCCGCCTGGGCCGGGGGAAACACTGAAGCTTTCTTT.

This clonotype showed up just once. This CDR3 fails to terminate in the conserved phenylalanine or tryptophan, so it likely reflects a read error. It is unclear where the CDR3 begins or ends on the DNA, so no DNA is shown, and the CDR3 is as TCRdb lists it. The rearrangement joins TRBV2 to TRBJ2-7; TRBD2 is taken as the D call from the table, unchecked against the DNA. CDR1 and CDR2 from the germline V gene are SNHLY and FYNNEI. The CDR3 numbers 14 amino acids, ends counted. The CDR3 loop is CASSKTELYNPEYL.

As regards this clonotype: Since a much larger clone is just one base distant, this may be a read error. The chain links TRBV7-9 to TRBJ1-1; unclear D gene. CDR1 is SEHNR, CDR2 FQNEAQ, per germline (reference sequence). The CDR3 consists of 14 residues. CDR3 amino acids: CASSLYAGHPEAYF. As DNA, the CDR3 is TGTGCCAGCAGCTTGTACGCCGGTCATCCTGAAGCTTACTTT.

This chain joins TRBV7-3 and TRBJ2-5, with D perhaps TRBD2 (5 bases). The CDR3 consists of 13 residues. CDR1 and CDR2 (germline): SGHTA, FQGTGA. The V and J ends lost 5 bases and 0 bases respectively, with 7 bases between them. CDR3 sequence (DNA): TGTGCCAGCAGCGAGGGCGACCAAGAGACCCAGTACTTC. Its protein is CASSEGDQETQYF.

The chain combines TRBV15 with TRBJ1-5; D not certain. Trimming pared 0 bases from V and 7 bases from J, leaving 22 bases between. Germline lookup yields CDR1 LNHNV and CDR2 YYDKDF (reference sequence). CDR3 size: 18 residues. The CDR3: CATSRDLGLDRSRQPQHF. The CDR3 DNA reads as TGTGCCACCAGCAGAGATTTAGGCCTGGACCGGTCTAGACAGCCCCAGCATTTT.

This clonotype was seen a few times. This sequence joins TRBV10-3 and TRBJ2-2; 9 bases map to TRBD2. CDR1 is ENHRY, CDR2 SYGVKD, per germline. CDR3 length: 14 amino acids. Germline trimming cut 10 bases from V and 6 bases from J; bases unmatched to any gene: 9. CDR3 nucleotide sequence: TGTGCCACCAAGGGCGGGAGGGAGGCCGGGGAGCTGTTTTTT. It encodes CATKGGREAGELFF.

This clonotype was seen at least ten times. The V call is TRBV29-1, the J call TRBJ2-7, with 8 bases fitting TRBD2. Germline assignment: CDR1 SQVTM and CDR2 ANQGSEA. The CDR3 extends over 13 amino acids. J lost 5 bases, V lost 2 bases, and 5 bases had no gene match. The CDR3 sequence is CSVESGLVDEQYF. The CDR3 DNA follows: TGCAGCGTTGAATCGGGACTAGTCGACGAGCAGTACTTC.

Note on this clonotype: Germline and junction disagree at one end, which may indicate a read error. This sequence joins TRBV15 and TRBJ2-2, with 9 bases identical to TRBD1. The germline V gene encodes CDR1 LNHNV and CDR2 YYDKDF (reference sequence). The CDR3 spans 15 residues. CDR3 in DNA: TGCGCCACCAGCAACAGGGGGCTGGGAACCGGGGAGCTGCTTTTT. This codes for CATSNRGLGTGELLF.

This clonotype has a handful of counts. The chain has TRBV5-5 and TRBJ2-2; D may be TRBD1 (8 bases). Germline lookup yields CDR1 SGHKS and CDR2 YYEKEE (reference sequence). This CDR3 comprises 15 residues. V gave up 4 bases and J gave up 7 bases, with 17 bases separating them. This CDR3 is CASSDDRGGYGELFF. Written as DNA, the CDR3 is TGTGCCAGCAGCGACGACAGGGGAGGGTACGGGGAGCTGTTTTTT.

The chain links TRBV10-3 to TRBJ2-3; tentative D call: TRBD1 (5 bases). With 1 base removed from V and 2 bases from J, the gap between germline ends came to 13 bases. There are 16 residues in the CDR3. The germline gives CDR1 ENHRY, CDR2 SYGVKD. CDR3 sequence reads: CAISEWGRMITDTQYF. DNA for the CDR3: TGTGCCATCAGTGAGTGGGGCAGGATGATCACAGATACGCAGTATTTT.

This clonotype was picked up many times. V usage is TRBV7-6 and J usage is TRBJ2-2; no reliable D call. The CDR3 totals 15 residues. CDR1 and CDR2 (germline): SGHVS, FNYEAQ. V gave up 2 bases and J gave up 1 base, with 8 bases separating them. CDR3 amino acids: CASSLRSRNTGELFF. The CDR3 DNA is TGTGCCAGCAGCTTAAGGTCCAGGAACACCGGGGAGCTGTTTTTT.

In its sample, this clonotype was seen a few times. This chain connects TRBV12-3 or TRBV12-4 to TRBJ2-2; no clear D gene. The germline V and J ends were trimmed by 3 bases and 2 bases, with 7 bases remaining between them. The CDR3 has 14 residues. In nucleotides, the CDR3 is TGTGCCAGCAGTTTTGTCGTAAACACCGGGGAGCTGTTTTTT. Amino acid sequence: CASSFVVNTGELFF.

Of note for this clonotype: At one boundary the junction diverges from the germline segment, which might be a read error. The chain employs TRBV5-1 and TRBJ2-5, with 10 bases aligning to TRBD2. The CDR3 runs to 10 residues. CDR1 is SGHRS and CDR2 is YFSETQ in the germline V gene. CDR3 protein: CASSGGAWDF. DNA of the CDR3: TGTGCCAGCAGCGGGGGGGCTTGGGACTTC.

This chain connects TRBV7-9 to TRBJ1-6; a possible D gene is TRBD1 (6 bases). V was pared by 4 bases and J by 10 bases, with 20 bases between. Germline CDR1 reads SEHNR; CDR2 reads FQNEAQ (reference sequence). This CDR3 contains 16 residues. The CDR3 DNA follows: TGTGCCAGCAGCTCACCACAGGGACTTGGTTCCTCACCCCTCCACTTT. Encoded protein: CASSSPQGLGSSPLHF.

The J gene is TRBJ2-2, the V gene TRBV20-1; tentatively, D is TRBD1 (7 bases). CDR1 DFQATT and CDR2 SNEGSKA come from the germline V gene (reference sequence). The V end lost 3 bases, the J end lost 4 bases, and 12 bases lay between the germline ends. The CDR3 totals 14 residues. CDR3 sequence: CSASPGGGTGELFF. The CDR3 DNA reads TGCAGTGCTAGTCCAGGGGGAGGCACCGGGGAGCTGTTTTTT.

The chain has TRBV29-1 and TRBJ1-1; D unclear. Germline assignment: CDR1 SQVTM and CDR2 ANQGSEA. The CDR3 consists of 13 residues. V lost 8 bases, J lost 3 bases, and 16 bases lay in between. The CDR3 DNA reads TGCAGCTTAGGGTCGGTAAGGGACACTGAAGCTTTCTTT. Amino acids: CSLGSVRDTEAFF.

This chain connects TRBV5-1 to TRBJ2-2; possible D gene TRBD1, 6 bases. The CDR3 is 15 residues long. Trimming cost V 4 bases and J 7 bases, with 17 bases left between them. CDR1 SGHRS and CDR2 YFSETQ come from the germline V gene. The CDR3 sequence: CASSQEGQASGELFF. The CDR3 bases are TGCGCCAGCAGCCAAGAGGGACAAGCAAGCGGGGAGCTGTTTTTT.

With respect to this clonotype: A much larger clone lies one base from this, so it may be a read error. The chain joins TRBV5-4 to TRBJ1-3, with D possibly being TRBD1 (6 bases). Germline loops: CDR1 SGHNT, CDR2 YYREEE (reference sequence). Trimming stripped 3 bases from V and 5 bases from J, with 12 bases between. The CDR3 is 14 amino acids. The CDR3 here is CASSSGQNRNTIYF. DNA of the CDR3: TGTGCCAGCAGCTCCGGACAGAACCGAAACACCATATATTTT.